Listed below are T cell receptor beta chains from one sample, sequenced in a study of shared clonotypes between healthy human individuals. TCRdb's table, derived via immunoSEQ multiplex PCR, lists solely in-frame clones and lacks some. The sample gives approximately 400,000 clones, approximately 96% of which show up once; more than 0.3% is in the top ten. The material sequenced was memory CD8+ T cells sorted from blood. These receptor sequences come from a man in his thirties or forties in good health. Each CDR3 is given with its conserved first and last residue. Fields, in order: D gene, J gene, V gene, clone size, CDR3 protein, CDR3 DNA. A D gene is named only where the DNA matches it firmly. Clone size is stated in some rows and not others, as once, few, many or a class when expanded.

d_gene: .
j_gene: TRBJ1-4
v_gene: TRBV2
abundance: .
CDR3aa: CASSRRGAAYNEKLFF
CDR3nt: TGTGCCAGCAGTCGCCGGGGAGCAGCTTATAATGAAAAACTGTTTTTT

d_gene: .
j_gene: TRBJ2-5
v_gene: TRBV11-1
abundance: once
CDR3aa: CASSYGGHQETQYF
CDR3nt: TGTGCCAGCAGCTACGGAGGGCACCAAGAGACCCAGTACTTC

d_gene: .
j_gene: TRBJ2-5
v_gene: TRBV21-1
abundance: .
CDR3aa: CASSKGDPSRGLEETQYF
CDR3nt: TGTGCCAGCAGCAAAGGGGACCCCTCTCGCGGGTTAGAGGAGACCCAGTACTTC

d_gene: .
j_gene: TRBJ2-7
v_gene: TRBV19
abundance: .
CDR3aa: CASSMGGHEQYF
CDR3nt: TGTGCCAGTAGTATGGGGGGGCACGAGCAGTACTTC

d_gene: TRBD2
j_gene: TRBJ2-7
v_gene: TRBV7-8
abundance: .
CDR3aa: CASSYDYSGRNEQYF
CDR3nt: TGTGCCAGCAGCTACGATTATAGCGGGAGGAATGAGCAGTACTTC

d_gene: TRBD2
j_gene: TRBJ2-7
v_gene: TRBV19
abundance: .
CDR3aa: CASRRIAGVSEQYF
CDR3nt: TGTGCCAGTAGGCGAATAGCGGGAGTGAGCGAGCAGTACTTC

d_gene: .
j_gene: TRBJ1-4
v_gene: TRBV15
abundance: .
CDR3aa: CATSRDADEKLFF
CDR3nt: TGTGCCACCAGCAGGGACGCGGATGAAAAACTGTTTTTT

d_gene: .
j_gene: TRBJ2-3
v_gene: TRBV6-6
abundance: .
CDR3aa: CASSYATGYTDTQYF
CDR3nt: TGTGCCAGCAGCTATGCGACAGGTTACACAGATACGCAGTATTTT

d_gene: .
j_gene: TRBJ1-1
v_gene: TRBV9
abundance: .
CDR3aa: CASSVNMNTEAFF
CDR3nt: TGTGCCAGCAGCGTAAATATGAACACTGAAGCTTTCTTT

d_gene: TRBD2
j_gene: TRBJ2-3
v_gene: TRBV7-6
abundance: once
CDR3aa: CASSLELAGVRDTQYF
CDR3nt: TGTGCCAGCAGCTTAGAACTAGCGGGAGTTAGAGATACGCAGTATTTT

d_gene: .
j_gene: TRBJ1-2
v_gene: TRBV15
abundance: .
CDR3aa: CATSRDRGGYTF
CDR3nt: TGTGCCACCAGCAGAGATCGGGGTGGCTACACCTTC

d_gene: .
j_gene: TRBJ2-7
v_gene: TRBV5-1
abundance: .
CDR3aa: CASSALPGPGNEQYF
CDR3nt: TGCGCCAGCAGCGCCCTCCCGGGGCCGGGAAACGAGCAGTACTTC

d_gene: TRBD1
j_gene: TRBJ2-2
v_gene: TRBV5-6
abundance: .
CDR3aa: CASSLDRGDTGELFF
CDR3nt: TGTGCCAGCAGCCTCGACAGGGGGGACACCGGGGAGCTGTTTTTT

d_gene: .
j_gene: TRBJ1-3
v_gene: TRBV25-1
abundance: .
CDR3aa: CASSERQEGPTIYF
CDR3nt: TGTGCCAGCAGTGAAAGGCAGGAGGGTCCCACCATATATTTT

d_gene: TRBD1
j_gene: TRBJ2-7
v_gene: TRBV19
abundance: .
CDR3aa: CASFDRDPYEQYF
CDR3nt: TGTGCCAGTTTCGACAGGGACCCCTACGAGCAGTACTTC

d_gene: TRBD1
j_gene: TRBJ1-1
v_gene: TRBV6-1
abundance: .
CDR3aa: CASIIRGRGTEAFF
CDR3nt: TGTGCCAGCATTATCAGGGGGCGGGGGACTGAAGCTTTCTTT

d_gene: TRBD2
j_gene: TRBJ2-5
v_gene: TRBV7-3
abundance: .
CDR3aa: CASSLLAGETQYF
CDR3nt: TGTGCCAGCAGCTTACTAGCGGGAGAGACCCAGTACTTC

d_gene: TRBD2
j_gene: TRBJ2-5
v_gene: TRBV7-9
abundance: .
CDR3aa: CASSLAGGPWETQYF
CDR3nt: TGTGCCAGCAGCTTAGCGGGAGGGCCTTGGGAGACCCAGTACTTC

d_gene: .
j_gene: TRBJ2-4
v_gene: TRBV2
abundance: .
CDR3aa: CASSARLAKNIQYF
CDR3nt: TGTGCCAGCAGCGCAAGATTAGCCAAAAACATTCAGTACTTC

d_gene: .
j_gene: TRBJ1-5
v_gene: TRBV5-1
abundance: .
CDR3aa: CASSLGNSKVEPQHF
CDR3nt: TGCGCCAGCAGCTTGGGGAATTCTAAGGTGGAGCCCCAGCATTTT

d_gene: .
j_gene: TRBJ1-1
v_gene: TRBV6-5
abundance: .
CDR3aa: CASSYSWRGNTEAFF
CDR3nt: TGTGCCAGCAGTTACTCGTGGCGGGGAAACACTGAAGCTTTCTTT

d_gene: .
j_gene: TRBJ2-3
v_gene: TRBV21-1
abundance: .
CDR3aa: CASSKDRLGRREIADTQYF
CDR3nt: TGTGCCAGCAGCAAAGACCGACTGGGGAGGCGGGAGATTGCAGATACGCAGTATTTT

d_gene: TRBD1
j_gene: TRBJ2-7
v_gene: TRBV7-9
abundance: .
CDR3aa: CASSQTGTGFYEQYF
CDR3nt: TGTGCCAGCAGCCAGACCGGGACAGGGTTCTACGAGCAGTACTTC

d_gene: TRBD2
j_gene: TRBJ2-1
v_gene: TRBV11-1
abundance: .
CDR3aa: CASSPQTGGSYNEQFF
CDR3nt: TGTGCCAGCAGCCCCCAAACGGGAGGTTCCTACAATGAGCAGTTCTTC

d_gene: .
j_gene: TRBJ1-3
v_gene: TRBV4-1
abundance: once
CDR3aa: CASSQEARPDSGNTIYF
CDR3nt: TGCGCCAGCAGCCAAGAGGCAAGGCCCGACTCTGGAAACACCATATATTTT

d_gene: .
j_gene: TRBJ2-1
v_gene: TRBV6-1
abundance: .
CDR3aa: CASSEAGAYNEQFF
CDR3nt: TGTGCCAGCAGTGAAGCCGGGGCTTACAATGAGCAGTTCTTC

d_gene: TRBD2
j_gene: TRBJ2-2
v_gene: TRBV7-9
abundance: .
CDR3aa: CASSQPGLAVNTGELFF
CDR3nt: TGTGCCAGCAGCCAACCGGGACTAGCGGTGAACACCGGGGAGCTGTTTTTT

d_gene: .
j_gene: TRBJ2-4
v_gene: TRBV2
abundance: .
CDR3aa: CASSVTVLAKNIQYF
CDR3nt: TGTGCCAGCAGTGTTACGGTTCTAGCCAAAAACATTCAGTACTTC

d_gene: .
j_gene: TRBJ2-5
v_gene: TRBV7-9
abundance: once
CDR3aa: CASSLYRETQYF
CDR3nt: TGTGCCAGCAGTCTTTACCGCGAGACCCAGTACTTC

d_gene: .
j_gene: TRBJ1-4
v_gene: TRBV18
abundance: .
CDR3aa: CASSPGTRGEKLFF
CDR3nt: TGTGCCAGCTCACCAGGGACCCGGGGTGAAAAACTGTTTTTT

d_gene: .
j_gene: TRBJ2-4
v_gene: TRBV9
abundance: .
CDR3aa: CASSVGQGLAKNIQYF
CDR3nt: TGTGCCAGCAGCGTAGGGCAAGGCTTAGCCAAAAACATTCAGTACTTC

d_gene: .
j_gene: TRBJ1-1
v_gene: TRBV4-1
abundance: once
CDR3aa: CASSQVVPYTEAFF
CDR3nt: TGCGCCAGCAGCCAAGTCGTACCCTACACTGAAGCTTTCTTT

d_gene: .
j_gene: TRBJ1-1
v_gene: TRBV21-1
abundance: .
CDR3aa: CASSKSCRDTEAFF
CDR3nt: TGTGCCAGCAGCAAATCCTGCAGGGACACTGAAGCTTTCTTT

d_gene: .
j_gene: TRBJ1-5
v_gene: TRBV10-2
abundance: .
CDR3aa: CASTRQVNQPQHF
CDR3nt: TGCGCCAGCACGCGGCAGGTTAATCAGCCCCAGCATTTT

d_gene: TRBD1
j_gene: TRBJ2-1
v_gene: TRBV7-9
abundance: .
CDR3aa: CASTYRGEQFF
CDR3nt: TGTGCCAGCACCTACAGGGGTGAGCAGTTCTTC

d_gene: .
j_gene: TRBJ2-3
v_gene: TRBV6-5
abundance: .
CDR3aa: CASSYSMGNTDTQYF
CDR3nt: TGTGCCAGCAGTTACTCGATGGGTAACACAGATACGCAGTATTTT

d_gene: .
j_gene: TRBJ2-3
v_gene: TRBV11-2
abundance: .
CDR3aa: CASSLGSLTDTQYF
CDR3nt: TGTGCCAGCAGCTTAGGATCCCTCACAGATACGCAGTATTTT

d_gene: .
j_gene: TRBJ2-2
v_gene: TRBV5-3
abundance: once
CDR3aa: CARSSTGRKTGELFF
CDR3nt: TGTGCCAGAAGCTCGACAGGGAGGAAGACCGGGGAGCTGTTTTTT

d_gene: .
j_gene: TRBJ2-1
v_gene: TRBV27
abundance: .
CDR3aa: CASSDNEQFF
CDR3nt: TGTGCCAGCAGCGACAATGAGCAGTTCTTC

d_gene: .
j_gene: TRBJ2-4
v_gene: TRBV5-4
abundance: .
CDR3aa: CASSLDSRTKNIQYF
CDR3nt: TGTGCCAGCAGCTTAGACAGCAGAACCAAAAACATTCAGTACTTC

d_gene: TRBD1
j_gene: TRBJ2-1
v_gene: TRBV28
abundance: .
CDR3aa: CASSYRDRPNEQFF
CDR3nt: TGTGCCAGCAGTTACCGGGACAGACCTAATGAGCAGTTCTTC

d_gene: .
j_gene: TRBJ2-6
v_gene: TRBV28
abundance: .
CDR3aa: CASSPQTGGAGANVLTF
CDR3nt: TGTGCCAGCAGTCCACAAACAGGGGGGGCTGGGGCCAACGTCCTGACTTTC

d_gene: .
j_gene: TRBJ1-5
v_gene: TRBV28
abundance: .
CDR3aa: CASSSFRSTNQPQHF
CDR3nt: TGTGCCAGCAGTTCCTTCAGGAGTACAAATCAGCCCCAGCATTTT

d_gene: TRBD1
j_gene: TRBJ1-4
v_gene: TRBV5-1
abundance: .
CDR3aa: CASSLESGGNEKLLF
CDR3nt: TGCGCCAGCAGCTTGGAGTCAGGGGGTAATGAAAAACTGCTTTTT

d_gene: .
j_gene: TRBJ2-7
v_gene: TRBV6-4
abundance: .
CDR3aa: CASSPAGGSYEQYF
CDR3nt: TGTGCCAGCAGTCCGGCCGGGGGCTCGTACGAGCAGTACTTC

d_gene: TRBD1
j_gene: TRBJ1-4
v_gene: TRBV5-6
abundance: once
CDR3aa: CASSYRGLGEKLFF
CDR3nt: TGTGCCAGCAGCTACAGGGGGCTAGGGGAAAAACTGTTTTTT